Following are 14 T cell receptor beta chains from one sample sequenced in a study of blood T cells in healthy people across ages. The use of a sample-barcoded 5' primer and a J-beta primer mix characterized a second PCR of about 6 to 12 cycles. TCRdb independently ran MiXCR on the 5' RACE reads; one entry per CDR3 protein. The data contain more than 650,000 distinct CDR3 sequences, approximately 55% of them singletons. The sequencing sample was made of blood. The receptors come from a man older than 75 in good health.

In this sample, this clonotype turned up a few times. The genes are TRBV10-3 and TRBJ2-3; the match to TRBD2 covers 9 bases. Per the germline V gene, CDR1 is ENHRY and CDR2 is SYGVKD. The junction had 14 bases not matched to a gene; V was cut back by 11 bases and J by 5 bases. The length of the CDR3 is 15 residues. CDR3 in amino acids: CAARGGLAGKDTQYF. The CDR3 DNA reads as TGTGCCGCCCGGGGGGGCCTAGCGGGAAAAGATACGCAGTATTTT.

The rearrangement joins TRBV24-1 to TRBJ2-5, with 11 bases fitting TRBD1. The tail of the sequence fits TRBJ2-7 better, so the J call may be wrong. The CDR3 is 14 residues long. CDR1 is KGHDR and CDR2 is SFDVKD in the germline V gene. CDR3 sequence (DNA): TGTGCCACCAGGCCCGGGACAGGGGGCTACGAGCAGTACTTC. Residues: CATRPGTGGYEQYF.

The CDR3 loop is CASSQNKEQYF. DNA of the CDR3: TGTGCCAGCAGCCAAAATAAAGAGCAGTACTTC. The chain couples TRBV3-1 to TRBJ2-5; D ambiguous. Germline values: CDR1 LGHDT, CDR2 YNNKEL (reference sequence). CDR3 length: 11 amino acids. V gave up 2 bases and J gave up 11 bases, with 9 bases separating them.

The rearrangement joins TRBV9 to TRBJ2-1; 10 nucleotides align to TRBD2. Trimming at V came to 1 base and at J to 6 bases, leaving 4 bases not matched to a gene. CDR1 SGDLS and CDR2 YYNGEE come from the germline V gene. The CDR3 loop spans 15 amino acids. CDR3 protein: CASSVYSGRGNEQFF. The DNA of the CDR3 is TGTGCCAGCAGCGTATACAGCGGGAGGGGCAATGAGCAGTTCTTC.

The chain combines TRBV12-3 or TRBV12-4 with TRBJ1-1; possibly TRBD1 for D (5 bases). Between the trimmed V and J ends, which lost 4 bases and 2 bases, there was a span of 14 bases. This CDR3 comprises 15 residues. CDR3: CASSSPGTVNTEAFF. The CDR3 region has the DNA TGTGCCAGCAGTTCTCCCGGGACGGTCAACACTGAAGCTTTCTTT.

This CDR3 is CSARLKFNEQFF. Here the CDR3 DNA reads TGCAGTGCTAGACTAAAATTCAATGAGCAGTTCTTC. The chain combines TRBV20-1 with TRBJ2-1; D gene unclear. This CDR3 region has 12 residues. The V and J ends lost 2 bases and 6 bases respectively, with 8 bases between them. In germline, CDR1 is DFQATT, CDR2 SNEGSKA (reference sequence).

In its sample, this clonotype was seen a few times. The chain recombines TRBV20-1 with TRBJ1-2; 8 positions agree with TRBD1. Germline V gene data show CDR1 as DFQATT and CDR2 as SNEGSKA (reference sequence). This CDR3 is built from 15 residues. The V segment lost 6 bases and the J segment 5 bases; nucleotides outside the gene matches: 14. The CDR3 reads CSAAGQGAVRYGYTF. The CDR3 nucleotides are TGCAGTGCCGCCGGACAGGGCGCCGTTCGGTATGGCTACACCTTC.

This rearrangement joins TRBV7-2 to TRBJ2-5; maybe TRBD1 (6 bases). The V gene's germline CDR1 is SGHTA and CDR2 FQGNSA. The CDR3 has 14 residues. V lost 2 bases and J 5 bases, leaving 12 bases between the germline ends. The CDR3 loop is CASSLTGFRETQYF. The DNA of the CDR3 is TGTGCCAGCAGCTTAACAGGGTTCCGCGAGACCCAGTACTTC.

The chain uses TRBV2 and TRBJ1-4; D is unclear. V was pared by 4 bases and J by 3 bases, with 0 bases between. The germline V gene encodes CDR1 SNHLY and CDR2 FYNNEI. The CDR3 totals 11 residues. The chain's CDR3 is CASSANEKLFF. CDR3 nucleotides: TGTGCCAGCAGTGCTAATGAAAAACTGTTTTTT.

V gene TRBV6-6 combines with J gene TRBJ2-4; 8 bases match TRBD2. The J call may be faulty, since TRBJ2-7 better matches the DNA end. The CDR3 is made up of 16 amino acids. The germline V gene encodes CDR1 MNHNY and CDR2 SVGAGI (reference sequence). This CDR3 is CASSYSAGREAYEQYF. The CDR3 DNA reads TGTGCCAGCAGTTACTCGGCGGGGCGGGAGGCGTACGAGCAGTACTTC.

The chain links TRBV6-1 to TRBJ2-3; 10 bases align to TRBD2. Trimming took 1 base from V and 5 from J; bases not matched to a gene: 15. The CDR3 loop spans 19 amino acids. Germline CDR1 MNHNS, CDR2 SASEGT. CDR3 region: CASSEGAASGRRVRDTQYF. As DNA, the CDR3 is TGTGCCAGCAGTGAAGGGGCGGCTAGCGGGAGAAGAGTAAGAGATACGCAGTATTTT.

In its sample, this clonotype was seen a few times. The V and J genes are TRBV6-1 and TRBJ2-5, with D possibly TRBD2 on 6 matching bases. Trimming pared 0 bases from V and 1 base from J, leaving 9 bases between. The CDR3 extends over 15 amino acids. The germline V gene has CDR1 MNHNS and CDR2 SASEGT. CDR3 amino acids: CASSEAGGGQETQYF. CDR3 coding DNA: TGTGCCAGCAGTGAAGCCGGGGGAGGCCAAGAGACCCAGTACTTC.

The V call is TRBV5-1, the J call TRBJ1-1; no clear D gene. Trimming took 4 bases from V and 4 from J, leaving 17 bases between them. This CDR3 is built from 15 residues. Germline CDR1 reads SGHRS; CDR2 reads YFSETQ. The CDR3 DNA follows: TGCGCCAGCAGCCTTAGTCGCACCGGCATCACTGAAGCTTTCTTT. It is translated as CASSLSRTGITEAFF.

The CDR3 spells CATSSPDRVEVRETQYF. The CDR3 nucleotides read TGTGCCACCAGCAGTCCGGACAGGGTGGAGGTCCGGGAGACCCAGTACTTC. The chain recombines TRBV15 with TRBJ2-5; 8 nucleotides line up with TRBD1. The CDR3 is made up of 17 amino acids. The germline V gene has CDR1 LNHNV and CDR2 YYDKDF (reference sequence). After removal of 3 bases from V and 5 bases from J, the junction contained 14 bases not matched to a gene.